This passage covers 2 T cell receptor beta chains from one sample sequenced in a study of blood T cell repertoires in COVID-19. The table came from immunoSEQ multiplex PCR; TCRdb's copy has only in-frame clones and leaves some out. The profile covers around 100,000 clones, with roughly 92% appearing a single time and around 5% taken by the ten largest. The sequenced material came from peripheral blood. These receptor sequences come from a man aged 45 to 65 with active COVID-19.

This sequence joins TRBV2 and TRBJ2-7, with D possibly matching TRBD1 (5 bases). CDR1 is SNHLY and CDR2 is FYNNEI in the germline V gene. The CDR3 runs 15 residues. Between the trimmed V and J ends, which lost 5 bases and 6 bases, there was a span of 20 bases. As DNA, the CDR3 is TGTGCCAGCAGTAGCCAGGGCCTTCAATCCCTCGAGCAGTACTTC. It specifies CASSSQGLQSLEQYF.

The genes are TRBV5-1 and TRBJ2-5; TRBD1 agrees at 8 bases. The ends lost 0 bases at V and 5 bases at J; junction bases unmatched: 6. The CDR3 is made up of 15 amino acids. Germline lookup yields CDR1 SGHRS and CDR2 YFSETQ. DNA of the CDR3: TGCGCCAGCAGCTTGGTCGCAGGGGGCGGCGAGACCCAGTACTTC. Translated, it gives CASSLVAGGGETQYF.